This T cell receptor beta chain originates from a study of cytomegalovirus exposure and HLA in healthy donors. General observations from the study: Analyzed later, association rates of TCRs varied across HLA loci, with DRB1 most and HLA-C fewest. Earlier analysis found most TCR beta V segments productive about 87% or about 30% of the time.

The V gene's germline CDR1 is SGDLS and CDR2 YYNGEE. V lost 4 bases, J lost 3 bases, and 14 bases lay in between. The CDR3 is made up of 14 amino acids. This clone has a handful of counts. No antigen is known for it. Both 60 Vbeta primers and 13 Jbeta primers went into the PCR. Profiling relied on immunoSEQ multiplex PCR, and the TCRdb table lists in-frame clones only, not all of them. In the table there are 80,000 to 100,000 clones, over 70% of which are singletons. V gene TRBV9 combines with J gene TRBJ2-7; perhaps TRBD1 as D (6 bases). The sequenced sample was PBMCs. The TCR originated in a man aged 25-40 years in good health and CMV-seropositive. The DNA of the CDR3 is TGTGCCAGCAGCACACATCAAGGGGGCTACGAGCAGTACTTC. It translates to CASSTHQGGYEQYF.